This T cell receptor (beta chain) was recovered during a study of CD8 T cell repertoires and HIV-1 epitope variants. Study information: Twenty-five autologous and known Gag and Nef epitope variant peptides each stimulated T cells separately.

This clone was seen a single time. What it binds is not known. The germline gives CDR1 MNHNY, CDR2 SVGAGI (reference sequence). The CDR3 totals 15 residues. Unmatched junction bases numbered 6, after V lost 3 bases and J lost 4 bases. Sequencing of TCR beta CDR3 used immunoSEQ survey depth. The table came from immunoSEQ multiplex PCR; TCRdb's copy has only in-frame clones and leaves some out. The profile shows around 5,700 clones, around two thirds of them singletons. Notes on the study in general: Of some ten antigen-specific beta clonotypes, six or seven appeared to cross-react with escape variants.

This chain joins TRBV6-6 and TRBJ2-1, with 7 nucleotides matching TRBD2. The sample comprised cultured CD8+ T cells derived from PBMCs. The clonotype was recovered from a male donor with HIV. The chain's CDR3 is CASSYLGGVYNEQFF. As DNA, the CDR3 is TGTGCCAGCAGTTATCTGGGGGGGGTTTACAATGAGCAGTTCTTC.